The 9 T cell receptor beta chains listed next were all sequenced from one sample in a study of blood T cell repertoires in COVID-19. Clones were sequenced by immunoSEQ multiplex PCR, and TCRdb holds only the in-frame ones, with some missing. The sample has roughly 260,000 clones; approximately 86% are singletons. Sequenced material: peripheral blood. The receptors derive from a man aged 35 to 55 who had recovered from COVID-19.

This clone appeared once. Here the CDR3 reads CSVPQGALETQYF. The CDR3 DNA reads TGCAGCGTTCCGCAGGGGGCTCTGGAGACCCAGTACTTC. The J gene is TRBJ2-5, the V gene TRBV29-1; 8 bases align to TRBD1. CDR1 is SQVTM, CDR2 ANQGSEA, per germline. V lost 5 bases to trimming and J lost 5 bases; unmatched junction nucleotides: 7. The length of the CDR3 is 13 residues.

The V gene is TRBV6-6, the J gene TRBJ1-1, with 9 bases that match TRBD1. V shed 6 bases, J shed 4 bases, and the junction held 3 bases outside the gene matches. This CDR3 contains 13 residues. Germline V gene data show CDR1 as MNHNY and CDR2 as SVGAGI (reference sequence). The CDR3 DNA follows: TGTGCCAGCAGGCTACAGGGGGCCACTGAAGCTTTCTTT. Translation: CASRLQGATEAFF.

The J gene is TRBJ2-1, the V gene TRBV6-2 or TRBV6-3, with 15 bases that match TRBD2. This CDR3 spans 17 amino acids. V gave up 5 bases and J gave up 1 base; unmatched junction bases: 3. The germline CDR1 and CDR2 sequences are MNHEY and SVGEGT. CDR3 coding DNA: TGTGCCAGCAGTGGGACTAGCGGGAGGTCTTCCTACAATGAGCAGTTCTTC. It yields the protein CASSGTSGRSSYNEQFF.

The chain combines TRBV19 with TRBJ1-1; no clear D gene. From germline, CDR1 is LNHDA and CDR2 SQIVND (reference sequence). The CDR3 length is 15 residues. Trimming took 3 bases from V and 0 from J, leaving 11 bases between them. In nucleotides, the CDR3 is TGTGCCAGTAGTATCTCTGGGAGTTTGAACACTGAAGCTTTCTTT. Its translation: CASSISGSLNTEAFF.

V is TRBV30 and J is TRBJ1-4; a weak D match, TRBD1 (6 bases). The CDR3 sequence is 13 residues long. Germline assignment: CDR1 GTSNPN and CDR2 SVGIG (reference sequence). V was trimmed by 0 bases and J by 7 bases, leaving 9 bases between them. The CDR3 bases are TGTGCCTGGAGTGTACAGGGCGGTGAAAAACTGTTTTTT. It is translated as CAWSVQGGEKLFF.

This clone was observed once. The rearrangement links TRBV19 to TRBJ2-7; 13 positions match TRBD2. The V gene end was trimmed by 2 bases and the J gene end by 4 bases; junction bases not matched to a gene: 17. Per the germline V gene, CDR1 is LNHDA and CDR2 is SQIVND (reference sequence). This CDR3 contains 20 residues. The CDR3 DNA sequence: TGTGCCAGTAGTATACGGCCTGGAACTAGCGGGAGGGCCTTTATGTACGAGCAGTACTTC. It codes for CASSIRPGTSGRAFMYEQYF.

The V and J genes are TRBV4-1 and TRBJ2-1, with 10 nucleotides matching TRBD2. The CDR3 runs to 16 residues. Germline CDR1 reads MGHRA; CDR2 reads YSYEKL. The V and J ends lost 3 bases and 5 bases, in that order; junction bases with no gene match: 7. CDR3 amino acids: CASSHGGTSVHNEQFF. The CDR3 nucleotides read TGCGCCAGCAGCCATGGGGGGACTAGCGTTCACAATGAGCAGTTCTTC.

CDR3 sequence: CASSMDSQNTEAFF. CDR3 nucleotide sequence: TGTGCCAGTAGTATGGACAGTCAGAACACTGAAGCTTTCTTT. The chain has TRBV19 and TRBJ1-1; possibly TRBD1 for D (6 bases). CDR3 size: 14 residues. Germline values: CDR1 LNHDA, CDR2 SQIVND (reference sequence). V was shortened by 3 bases and J by 1 base, with 9 bases between the two germline ends.

The rearrangement links TRBV27 to TRBJ1-6; weak D call: TRBD1 (6 bases). From germline, CDR1 is MNHEY and CDR2 SMNVEV (reference sequence). This CDR3 is built from 12 residues. V was shortened by 6 bases and J by 9 bases, with 9 bases between the two germline ends. Here the CDR3 DNA reads TGTGCCAGCAGCCCAGGGGTTTCACCCCTCCACTTT. Translated, it gives CASSPGVSPLHF.